The 5 T cell receptor beta chains listed next were all sequenced from one sample in a study of cytotoxic CD8 clonotypes in ibrutinib-treated CLL. Profiled with immunoSEQ multiplex PCR; TCRdb holds only in-frame clones, not every one. The repertoire holds 150,000 or so clones, with about 70% as singletons. The sample here was PBMCs, taken after 24 months of ibrutinib treatment. The receptors were sampled from a human donor with chronic lymphocytic leukemia.

This clone appeared once. V usage is TRBV9 and J usage is TRBJ2-2, with D hard to call. V was cut by 4 bases and J by 5 bases, with 18 bases left in between. Germline V gene sequence: CDR1 SGDLS, CDR2 YYNGEE. This CDR3 has 16 amino acids. The chain's CDR3 is CASSTVPLPPTGELFF. The DNA of the CDR3 is TGTGCCAGCAGCACCGTTCCTCTCCCCCCGACCGGGGAGCTGTTTTTT. Combining the CDR3 with reference TRBV9 and TRBJ2-2 gives the whole variable domain DSGVTQTPKHLITATGQRVTLRCSPRSGDLSVYWYQQSLDQGLQFLIQYYNGEERAKGNILERFSAQQFPDLHSELNLSSLELGDSALYFCASSTVPLPPTGELFFGEGSRLTVL.

The chain links TRBV23-1 to TRBJ2-7; TRBD1 aligns across 8 bases. TRBV23-1 is marked as an open reading frame, function uncertain. With V trimmed by 2 bases and J by 3 bases, 6 bases remained unmatched. This CDR3 spans 15 amino acids. The DNA of the CDR3 is TGCGCCAGCAGTCAACTCGGGACAGGCCGCTACGAGCAGTACTTC. Its translation: CASSQLGTGRYEQYF.

This clone was counted a few times. The rearrangement joins TRBV10-3 to TRBJ1-2; D is unclear. Germline lookup yields CDR1 ENHRY and CDR2 SYGVKD. Trimming removed 10 bases at V and 6 bases at J, with 9 bases between. The CDR3 totals 10 residues. The chain's CDR3 is CASRHDGYTF. For the CDR3, the DNA is TGTGCCAGCCGACATGATGGCTACACCTTC.

This CDR3 reads CASSWGPGLAVYNEQFF. DNA of the CDR3: TGTGCCAGCAGCTGGGGCCCGGGGCTAGCGGTCTACAATGAGCAGTTCTTC. The rearrangement links TRBV7-8 to TRBJ2-1; TRBD2 aligns across 7 bases. This CDR3 contains 17 residues. With V trimmed by 4 bases and J by 3 bases, 12 bases remained unmatched. From germline, CDR1 is SGHVS and CDR2 FQNEAQ.

The chain couples TRBV7-9 to TRBJ1-4; 8 bases map to TRBD1. Trimming removed 0 bases from V and 6 bases from J; junction bases left unmatched: 6. This CDR3 has 16 amino acids. Germline V gene lookup returns CDR1 SEHNR and CDR2 FQNEAQ (reference sequence). The CDR3 coding sequence is TGTGCCAGCAGCTTAGCCAGGGGACAGGATGATGAAAAACTGTTTTTT. Translating gives CASSLARGQDDEKLFF.